One sample yielded the 26 T cell receptor beta chains listed below, sequenced in a study of shared clonotypes between healthy human individuals. The naive CD8 subset, CD45RO-negative cells positively selected for CCR7, excluded terminally differentiated effector memory CD45RA+ cells. The assay was immunoSEQ multiplex PCR, and TCRdb's table has in-frame clones only and misses some. The sample carries about 2,100,000 clones, about 93% recorded once. Sequences were obtained from naive CD8+ T cells from PBMCs. These receptors all come from a man aged 18 to 30 in good health. Some clones in this sample may be carry-over from other donors' samples.

The chain joins TRBV29-1 to TRBJ2-6; D is unresolved. This CDR3 region has 17 residues. Per the germline V gene, CDR1 is SQVTM and CDR2 is ANQGSEA. The V end lost 1 base, the J end lost 0 bases, and 13 bases lay between the germline ends. The CDR3 is CSVEVFSRNSGANVLTF. For the CDR3, the DNA is TGCAGCGTTGAAGTCTTTTCGAGAAACTCTGGGGCCAACGTCCTGACTTTC. Full variable domain (missing parts from reference TRBV29-1 and TRBJ2-6): SAVISQKPSRDICQRGTSLTIQCQVDSQVTMMFWYRQQPGQSLTLIATANQGSEATYESGFVIDKFPISRPNLTFSTLTVSNMSPEDSSIYLCSVEVFSRNSGANVLTFGAGSRLTVL.

This clone was picked up one time. The chain recombines TRBV6-5 with TRBJ1-2, with D uncertain. Germline values: CDR1 MNHEY, CDR2 SVGAGI. The CDR3 contains 13 residues. V was pared by 2 bases and J by 6 bases, with 10 bases between. CDR3: CASSYTLLDGYTF. CDR3 coding DNA: TGTGCCAGCAGTTACACTTTATTAGATGGCTACACCTTC.

The rearrangement links TRBV29-1 to TRBJ2-7, with D perhaps TRBD2 (5 bases). Trimming cost V 0 bases and J 1 base, with 7 bases left between them. This CDR3 region has 13 residues. Per the germline V gene, CDR1 is SQVTM and CDR2 is ANQGSEA. CDR3 protein: CSVEDGGSYEQYF. CDR3 nucleotides: TGCAGCGTTGAAGACGGCGGGTCCTACGAGCAGTACTTC.

V and J are TRBV7-7 and TRBJ2-5, with D uncertain. The CDR3 is 17 amino acids. CDR1 is SSHAT and CDR2 is FNYEAQ in the germline V gene (reference sequence). The V and J ends lost 3 bases and 3 bases respectively, with 20 bases between them. The DNA for the CDR3 is TGTGCCAGCAGCTTTCGTCCCGGGCTTACCTTTGAAGAGACCCAGTACTTC. Protein: CASSFRPGLTFEETQYF. The complete variable domain, with remaining parts taken from reference TRBV7-7 and TRBJ2-5, reads GAGVSQSPRYKVTKRGQDVTLRCDPISSHATLYWYQQALGQGPEFLTYFNYEAQPDKSGLPSDRFSAERPEGSISTLTIQRTEQRDSAMYRCASSFRPGLTFEETQYFGPGTRLLVL.

This clone has a single count. The chain carries TRBV9 and TRBJ2-1; 12 bases map to TRBD2. Trimming took 4 bases from V and 0 from J; bases not matched to a gene: 11. CDR1 is SGDLS and CDR2 is YYNGEE in the germline V gene. The CDR3 is made up of 19 amino acids. The DNA of the CDR3 is TGTGCCAGCAGCTCCAACGTTGGACTAGCGGGACTCTCCTACAATGAGCAGTTCTTC. Its protein is CASSSNVGLAGLSYNEQFF.

This chain connects TRBV6-5 to TRBJ2-1; 8 nucleotides align to TRBD2. The CDR3 sequence is 16 residues long. Germline V CDR1 and CDR2: MNHEY, SVGAGI. V was clipped by 0 bases and J by 7 bases; unmatched bases: 8. CDR3 in amino acids: CASSYSRAGEKNEQFF. The CDR3 nucleotides read TGTGCCAGCAGTTACTCCCGAGCGGGAGAGAAGAATGAGCAGTTCTTC.

The V call is TRBV7-6, the J call TRBJ2-5; 8 bases are a match to TRBD2. This CDR3 contains 14 residues. The germline gives CDR1 SGHVS, CDR2 FNYEAQ. V lost 6 bases to trimming and J lost 5 bases; unmatched junction nucleotides: 8. The CDR3 spells CASSYAGRVETQYF. The CDR3 DNA sequence: TGTGCCAGCAGTTACGCCGGGAGGGTTGAGACCCAGTACTTC.

The V and J genes are TRBV27 and TRBJ2-3, with 7 nucleotides matching TRBD2. V lost 3 bases to trimming and J lost 5 bases; unmatched junction nucleotides: 11. Germline V gene sequence: CDR1 MNHEY, CDR2 SMNVEV (reference sequence). CDR3 size: 16 residues. The CDR3 loop is CASSFLRGRAGDTQYF. As DNA, the CDR3 is TGTGCCAGCAGTTTTCTTCGAGGGAGGGCGGGAGATACGCAGTATTTT.

V is TRBV7-8 and J is TRBJ1-1, with a tentative D call TRBD1 (5 bases). Germline V gene lookup returns CDR1 SGHVS and CDR2 FQNEAQ. The V and J ends lost 1 base and 1 base respectively, with 10 bases between them. The CDR3 loop spans 15 amino acids. CDR3 sequence: CASSLGFGQNTEAFF. CDR3 nucleotides: TGTGCCAGCAGCTTAGGATTTGGACAGAACACTGAAGCTTTCTTT. The full variable domain, completed using reference TRBV7-8 and TRBJ1-1, is GAGVSQSPRYKVAKRGQDVALRCDPISGHVSLFWYQQALGQGPEFLTYFQNEAQLDKSGLPSDRFFAERPEGSVSTLKIQRTQQEDSAVYLCASSLGFGQNTEAFFGQGTRLTVV.

This chain connects TRBV11-2 to TRBJ2-7, with 7 nucleotides matching TRBD1. J gave up 2 bases and V 2 bases, and 6 bases lay outside the gene matches. CDR3 length: 15 amino acids. CDR1 and CDR2 (germline): SGHAT, FQNNGV. The CDR3 here is CASSLRGLTAYEQYF. DNA of the CDR3: TGTGCCAGCAGCTTAAGGGGGCTCACGGCCTACGAGCAGTACTTC. The whole variable domain, remainder taken from reference TRBV11-2 and TRBJ2-7, is EAGVAQSPRYKIIEKRQSVAFWCNPISGHATLYWYQQILGQGPKLLIQFQNNGVVDDSQLPKDRFSAERLKGVDSTLKIQPAKLEDSAVYLCASSLRGLTAYEQYFGPGTRLTVT.

V gene TRBV27 combines with J gene TRBJ2-7; D may be TRBD1 or TRBD2 (5 bases each). Germline CDR1 reads MNHEY; CDR2 reads SMNVEV (reference sequence). The CDR3 runs 17 residues. Between the trimmed V and J ends, which lost 6 bases and 2 bases, there was a span of 23 bases. CDR3 sequence (DNA): TGTGCCAGCAGAACAACCGGGCCCCGAGGGGATCCCTACGAGCAGTACTTC. This gives the protein CASRTTGPRGDPYEQYF.

This clone was observed once. The J gene is TRBJ2-7, the V gene TRBV28; 8 bases map to TRBD1. The trim removed 4 bases at V and 0 bases at J, leaving 2 bases unmatched. Germline CDR1 reads MDHEN; CDR2 reads SYDVKM. The CDR3 is 14 residues long. CDR3 bases: TGTGCCAGCAGTTGGACAGGGTTCTCCTACGAGCAGTACTTC. It specifies CASSWTGFSYEQYF.

The rearrangement joins TRBV7-9 to TRBJ2-7; D is unclear. This CDR3 is 13 amino acids long. Germline V lookup: CDR1 SEHNR, CDR2 FQNEAQ (reference sequence). Trimming left V 4 bases short and J 3 bases short, with 10 bases between. CDR3 sequence (DNA): TGTGCCAGCAGCTCAAGCGAACACTACGAGCAGTACTTC. Protein sequence: CASSSSEHYEQYF.

The rearrangement uses TRBV4-1 and TRBJ2-2, with TRBD2 as a possible D gene (6 bases). Germline assignment: CDR1 MGHRA and CDR2 YSYEKL. Trimming took off 1 base at V and 7 bases at J, with 28 bases between the two ends. The length of the CDR3 is 20 residues. As DNA, the CDR3 is TGCGCCAGCAGCCAAGTTTTCATCGGGAGTAATGTTCGGGTTAACGGGGAGCTGTTTTTT. It translates to CASSQVFIGSNVRVNGELFF.

This chain uses TRBV15 with TRBJ2-7; D is possibly TRBD2 (5 bases). Germline values: CDR1 LNHNV, CDR2 YYDKDF (reference sequence). Trimming took 3 bases from V and 3 from J, leaving 15 bases between them. This CDR3 is built from 15 residues. As DNA, the CDR3 is TGTGCCACCAGCAGTAGGCCAGCGGTTAACTACGAGCAGTACTTC. This encodes CATSSRPAVNYEQYF.

The genes are TRBV28 and TRBJ2-1; 8 bases fit TRBD2. Germline V gives CDR1 MDHEN, CDR2 SYDVKM. The CDR3 totals 11 residues. With V trimmed by 6 bases and J by 14 bases, 6 bases remained unmatched. CDR3 sequence: CASRTGGWKFF. For the CDR3, the DNA is TGTGCCAGCAGGACGGGGGGGTGGAAGTTCTTC.

The V call is TRBV27, the J call TRBJ2-1, with 11 bases aligning to TRBD2. The length of the CDR3 is 14 residues. The V gene end was trimmed by 6 bases and the J gene end by 6 bases; junction bases not matched to a gene: 4. Germline CDR1 and CDR2: MNHEY and SMNVEV (reference sequence). The CDR3 DNA sequence: TGTGCCAGCAGGACTAGCGGGAACATCAATGAGCAGTTCTTC. It yields the protein CASRTSGNINEQFF.

CDR3: CASSDDRVAFF. The DNA of the CDR3 is TGTGCCAGCTCCGATGACAGGGTAGCTTTCTTT. V and J are TRBV7-6 and TRBJ1-1; 7 bases line up with TRBD1. The CDR3 length is 11 residues. Looked up from germline, CDR1 is SGHVS and CDR2 is FNYEAQ. After removal of 8 bases from V and 10 bases from J, the junction contained 7 bases not matched to a gene.

V and J are TRBV2 and TRBJ2-1, with 8 positions matching TRBD2. Trimming cost V 4 bases and J 4 bases; bases outside gene matches: 9. CDR1 and CDR2 (germline): SNHLY, FYNNEI. CDR3 length: 16 residues. Here the CDR3 reads CASSVEAGGGYNEQFF. CDR3 DNA: TGTGCCAGCAGTGTTGAGGCGGGAGGTGGGTACAATGAGCAGTTCTTC.

The chain couples TRBV2 to TRBJ2-1; 7 bases match TRBD2. This CDR3 is built from 14 residues. V shed 4 bases and J 6 bases; nucleotides not matched to a gene: 6. The germline CDR1 and CDR2 sequences are SNHLY and FYNNEI. The CDR3 sequence is CASSGAGVSNEQFF. CDR3 DNA: TGTGCCAGCAGTGGTGCGGGAGTTTCCAATGAGCAGTTCTTC.

The chain has TRBV5-1 and TRBJ2-1, with a possible D match to TRBD1 (5 bases). Deletions cut 3 bases from V and 5 bases from J, with 9 bases between. The CDR3 has 13 residues. CDR1 is SGHRS and CDR2 is YFSETQ in the germline V gene. The CDR3 region is CASSWTPDNEQFF. In nucleotides, the CDR3 is TGCGCCAGCAGCTGGACACCAGACAATGAGCAGTTCTTC. Full variable domain (remainder filled in from reference TRBV5-1 and TRBJ2-1): KAGVTQTPRYLIKTRGQQVTLSCSPISGHRSVSWYQQTPGQGLQFLFEYFSETQRNKGNFPGRFSGRQFSNSRSEMNVSTLELGDSALYLCASSWTPDNEQFFGPGTRLTVL.

The V call is TRBV11-2, the J call TRBJ2-7; tentatively, D is TRBD2 (6 bases). In germline, CDR1 is SGHAT, CDR2 FQNNGV. The length of the CDR3 is 15 residues. The V end lost 1 base, the J end lost 3 bases, and 13 bases lay between the germline ends. CDR3 region: CASSLGIGRGYEQYF. For the CDR3, the DNA is TGTGCCAGCAGCTTAGGGATAGGGCGGGGCTACGAGCAGTACTTC. The full variable domain, in which reference TRBV11-2 and TRBJ2-7 provide the parts outside the CDR3, is EAGVAQSPRYKIIEKRQSVAFWCNPISGHATLYWYQQILGQGPKLLIQFQNNGVVDDSQLPKDRFSAERLKGVDSTLKIQPAKLEDSAVYLCASSLGIGRGYEQYFGPGTRLTVT.

Worth noting for this clone: Other DNA sequences of this sample code for an identical CDR3. The chain couples TRBV9 to TRBJ2-3, with TRBD1 identical over 11 bases. The trim removed 0 bases at V and 5 bases at J, leaving 5 bases unmatched. Germline V gene data show CDR1 as SGDLS and CDR2 as YYNGEE. The CDR3 extends over 16 amino acids. The CDR3 DNA sequence: TGTGCCAGCAGCGTAGGCGGGACAGGGGGAGTAGATACGCAGTATTTT. Translated: CASSVGGTGGVDTQYF.

This clone came up once. J is TRBJ1-1 and V is TRBV11-2; tentatively, D is TRBD1 (5 bases). CDR1 is SGHAT and CDR2 is FQNNGV in the germline V gene. The CDR3 is 18 amino acids. The V and J ends lost 1 base and 2 bases respectively, with 20 bases between them. CDR3 in amino acids: CASSLGSWQGSVNTEAFF. CDR3 bases: TGTGCCAGCAGCTTAGGTAGCTGGCAGGGCAGCGTTAACACTGAAGCTTTCTTT.

The V gene is TRBV25-1, the J gene TRBJ2-7; TRBD2 aligns across 7 bases. V was pared by 7 bases and J by 4 bases, with 7 bases of the junction left unmatched. The germline V gene encodes CDR1 MGHDK and CDR2 SYGVNS. This CDR3 has 13 amino acids. CDR3 bases: TGTGCCAGCACCTATGGGGGGGGTTACGAGCAGTACTTC. Amino acids: CASTYGGGYEQYF.

This clone came up once. V gene TRBV9 combines with J gene TRBJ2-1; TRBD2 matches at 10 bases. Germline values: CDR1 SGDLS, CDR2 YYNGEE. V dropped 3 bases and J dropped 0; count of bases not matched to a gene: 9. The length of the CDR3 is 18 residues. CDR3 DNA sequence: TGTGCCAGCAGCGGGCCCCGGACTAGCGGAGCCTCCTACAATGAGCAGTTCTTC. The encoded protein is CASSGPRTSGASYNEQFF.